Shown below are 2 T cell receptor beta chains from a single sample sequenced in a study of identifying expanded T cells in peripheral blood. The table came from immunoSEQ multiplex PCR; TCRdb's copy has only in-frame clones and leaves some out. The repertoire holds about 58,000 clones, with approximately 90% as singletons. Sequencing input: blood. These receptors were taken from a person aged 18 to 75 in good health.

V and J are TRBV5-1 and TRBJ1-1; 7 positions agree with TRBD1. Trimming took 4 bases from V and 6 from J; bases not matched to a gene: 9. Germline loops: CDR1 SGHRS, CDR2 YFSETQ. The CDR3 covers 14 residues. The CDR3 is CASSRTGGTPEAFF. The CDR3 nucleotides read TGCGCCAGCAGCAGGACAGGAGGTACCCCTGAAGCTTTCTTT.

The J gene is TRBJ2-1, the V gene TRBV19; D possibly corresponds to TRBD1 (6 bases). Germline V gives CDR1 LNHDA, CDR2 SQIVND (reference sequence). This CDR3 is built from 13 residues. The germline V and J ends were trimmed by 5 bases and 4 bases, with 9 bases remaining between them. In DNA form, the CDR3 reads TGTGCCAGTAGTGTCGACAGGTACAATGAGCAGTTCTTC. Protein product: CASSVDRYNEQFF. The full variable domain, with the rest looked up from reference TRBV19 and TRBJ2-1, is DGGITQSPKYLFRKEGQNVTLSCEQNLNHDAMYWYRQDPGQGLRLIYYSQIVNDFQKGDIAEGYSVSREKKESFPLTVTSAQKNPTAFYLCASSVDRYNEQFFGPGTRLTVL.